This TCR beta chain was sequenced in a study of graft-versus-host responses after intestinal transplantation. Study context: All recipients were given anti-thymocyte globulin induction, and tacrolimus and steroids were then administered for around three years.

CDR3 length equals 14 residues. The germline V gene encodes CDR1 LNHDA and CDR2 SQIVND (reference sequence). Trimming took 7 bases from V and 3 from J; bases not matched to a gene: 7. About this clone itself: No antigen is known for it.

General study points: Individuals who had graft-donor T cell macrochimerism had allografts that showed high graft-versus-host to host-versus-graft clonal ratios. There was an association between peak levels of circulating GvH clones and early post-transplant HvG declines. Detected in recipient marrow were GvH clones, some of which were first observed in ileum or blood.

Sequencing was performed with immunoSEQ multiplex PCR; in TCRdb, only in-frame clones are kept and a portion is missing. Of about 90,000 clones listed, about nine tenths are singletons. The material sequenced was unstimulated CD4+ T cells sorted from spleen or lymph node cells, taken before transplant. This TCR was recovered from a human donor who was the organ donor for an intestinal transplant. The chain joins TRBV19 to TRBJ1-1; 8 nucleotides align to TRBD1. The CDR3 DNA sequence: TGTGCCAGTAATCCCAGGGGGCCCGACACTGAAGCTTTCTTT. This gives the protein CASNPRGPDTEAFF.